The 19 T cell receptor beta chains below were found in one sample sequenced in a study of T cell repertoires in cytomegalovirus infection. TCRdb redid the calling of the reads with MiXCR, one entry per CDR3 protein. The sample includes 800,000 to 950,000 distinct CDR3 sequences, approximately 32% of them seen just once. These receptors have no known antigen. The sample consisted of cultured CD8+ T cells from PBMCs, taken from culture after CMV antigen stimulation. The receptors stem from a human donor in good health (CMV status not recorded). Some clones in this sample may be carry-over from other donors' samples.

This clonotype was counted once. The chain joins TRBV27 to TRBJ1-1; D ambiguous. In germline, CDR1 is MNHEY, CDR2 SMNVEV (reference sequence). V shed 7 bases and J shed 11 bases, with 14 bases lying between them. The CDR3 is 11 residues long. The CDR3 nucleotides read TGTGCCAGCACCTCATACCACAGCGCTTTCTTT. Encoded protein: CASTSYHSAFF.

A remark on this clonotype: Sequence at one end of the junction differs from germline and may be a read error. V gene TRBV11-3 combines with J gene TRBJ1-1, with D possibly matching TRBD1 (5 bases). Per germline, CDR1 SGHNT and CDR2 YENEEA. This CDR3 comprises 12 residues. CDR3 residues: CASSLDGGSKIF. CDR3 DNA sequence: TGTGCCAGCAGCTTAGATGGGGGAAGCAAGATCTTT.

There are a few counts of this clonotype. CDR3 nucleotide sequence: TGCGCCAGCAGCTCAAGGACAGGGAGAATAATCGAGACCCAGTACTTC. It encodes CASSSRTGRIIETQYF. This chain uses TRBV5-1 with TRBJ2-5; TRBD1 agrees at 8 bases. Germline CDR1 and CDR2: SGHRS and YFSETQ. The CDR3 sequence is 16 residues long. V was clipped by 3 bases and J by 5 bases; unmatched bases: 12.

This clonotype showed up many times. V and J are TRBV12-3 or TRBV12-4 and TRBJ1-5; D ambiguous. V was shortened by 5 bases and J by 3 bases, with 8 bases between the two germline ends. The CDR3 is made up of 13 amino acids. CDR3 sequence reads: CASSPDTNQPQHF. Here the CDR3 DNA reads TGTGCCAGCAGTCCTGACACCAATCAGCCCCAGCATTTT.

The genes are TRBV6-6 and TRBJ2-6; 8 bases align to TRBD1. The germline gives CDR1 MNHNY, CDR2 SVGAGI (reference sequence). V lost 3 bases and J lost 3; bases outside the gene matches: 7. The CDR3 has 17 residues. The CDR3 loop is CASSYTTGAGGANVLTF. The CDR3 DNA reads TGTGCCAGCAGTTATACGACAGGGGCAGGTGGGGCCAACGTCCTGACTTTC.

The J gene is TRBJ2-5, the V gene TRBV12-3 or TRBV12-4; a possible D gene is TRBD2 (7 bases). V lost 3 bases and J 5 bases, leaving 13 bases between the germline ends. This CDR3 spans 14 amino acids. The CDR3 region is CASSLGGRFETQYF. CDR3 in DNA: TGTGCCAGCAGTTTGGGGGGGCGTTTTGAGACCCAGTACTTC.

This clonotype was detected only a few times. V gene TRBV4-1 combines with J gene TRBJ1-2; D gene uncertain. The germline V gene encodes CDR1 MGHRA and CDR2 YSYEKL. The length of the CDR3 is 18 residues. V gave up 0 bases and J gave up 2 bases, with 19 bases separating them. The CDR3 reads CASSQDPGQFTSNYGYTF. The CDR3 nucleotides are TGCGCCAGCAGCCAAGATCCCGGGCAGTTCACCTCCAACTATGGCTACACCTTC.

In its sample, this clonotype was seen a few times. V usage is TRBV7-9 and J usage is TRBJ2-7, with 9 positions matching TRBD2. The CDR3 consists of 16 residues. CDR1 is SEHNR, CDR2 FQNEAQ, per germline (reference sequence). Unmatched junction bases numbered 6, after V lost 1 base and J lost 2 bases. CDR3 loop: CASSLVMLAGTYEQYF. CDR3 DNA sequence: TGTGCCAGCAGCTTAGTTATGCTAGCGGGGACCTACGAGCAGTACTTC.

The CDR3, as DNA: TGCGCCAGTCAATGGGCTGGGGGGGACACCGGGGAGCTGTTTTTT. Its protein product is CASQWAGGDTGELFF. This chain links TRBV4-1 with TRBJ2-2; TRBD2 matches 7 bases. J was trimmed by 3 bases and V by 9 bases; bases with no gene match: 10. The CDR3 has 15 amino acids. Germline CDR1 is MGHRA and CDR2 is YSYEKL.

The rearrangement links TRBV20-1 to TRBJ1-2; D is perhaps TRBD1 (5 bases). The CDR3 runs 15 residues. Looked up from germline, CDR1 is DFQATT and CDR2 is SNEGSKA (reference sequence). Trimming shortened V by 3 bases and J by 5 bases, and 19 bases separated the two germline ends. CDR3 in amino acids: CSASFFGALGYGYTF. As DNA, the CDR3 is TGCAGTGCTAGTTTCTTTGGGGCCCTGGGGTATGGCTACACCTTC.

V usage is TRBV2 and J usage is TRBJ2-3; the match to TRBD1 covers 8 bases. The CDR3 consists of 18 residues. Germline loops: CDR1 SNHLY, CDR2 FYNNEI. The ends lost 6 bases at V and 0 bases at J; junction bases unmatched: 14. The CDR3: CASRNRALRGHSTDTQYF. The CDR3, as DNA: TGTGCCAGCAGGAACAGGGCCCTCAGGGGGCATAGCACAGATACGCAGTATTTT.

This clonotype was observed a few times. V and J are TRBV6-5 and TRBJ1-2; D gene uncertain. This CDR3 comprises 14 residues. V dropped 1 base and J dropped 5 bases, with 11 bases sitting between them. Germline CDR1 and CDR2: MNHEY and SVGAGI. The CDR3, as DNA: TGTGCCAGCAGTTACTATGCAGACGGATATGGCTACACCTTC. Its protein is CASSYYADGYGYTF.

The chain is built from TRBV4-3 and TRBJ2-2, with D perhaps given as TRBD1 or TRBD2 (5 bases each). V lost 5 bases to trimming and J lost 6 bases, with 13 bases between them. This CDR3 contains 14 residues. From germline, CDR1 is LGHNA and CDR2 YSLEER. CDR3 sequence: CASSDRGFPGELFF. DNA of the CDR3: TGCGCCAGCAGCGACAGAGGGTTCCCCGGGGAGCTGTTTTTT.

This clonotype was found a few times. The V gene is TRBV19, the J gene TRBJ2-3, with D maybe TRBD2 (6 bases). The CDR3 runs 15 residues. Germline V gene sequence: CDR1 LNHDA, CDR2 SQIVND (reference sequence). The V end was cut by 4 bases, the J end by 0 bases, with 11 bases between. In DNA form, the CDR3 reads TGTGCCAGTAGTACTGAGGACTATAGCACAGATACGCAGTATTTT. Translation gives CASSTEDYSTDTQYF. Combining the CDR3 with reference TRBV19 and TRBJ2-3 gives the whole variable domain DGGITQSPKYLFRKEGQNVTLSCEQNLNHDAMYWYRQDPGQGLRLIYYSQIVNDFQKGDIAEGYSVSREKKESFPLTVTSAQKNPTAFYLCASSTEDYSTDTQYFGPGTRLTVL.

The CDR3 sequence is CSVAPYRGENTEAFF. Written as DNA, the CDR3 is TGCAGCGTGGCCCCTTACAGGGGGGAGAACACTGAAGCTTTCTTT. The rearrangement links TRBV29-1 to TRBJ1-1; TRBD1 matches 8 bases. Trimming at V came to 6 bases and at J to 1 base, leaving 10 bases not matched to a gene. This CDR3 has 15 residues. Germline lookup yields CDR1 SQVTM and CDR2 ANQGSEA.

This rearrangement joins TRBV19 to TRBJ1-1, with 11 nucleotides matching TRBD1. Germline CDR1 and CDR2: LNHDA and SQIVND (reference sequence). J lost 3 bases, V lost 3 bases, and 9 bases had no gene match. The CDR3 length is 17 residues. The CDR3 nucleotides read TGTGCCAGTAGTATTTCTCGGACAGGGGGCAAGGACACTGAAGCTTTCTTT. Translated: CASSISRTGGKDTEAFF.

The chain combines TRBV28 with TRBJ1-3, with D perhaps TRBD1 (6 bases). Trimming stripped 7 bases from V and 1 base from J, with 17 bases between. This CDR3 region has 16 residues. From germline, CDR1 is MDHEN and CDR2 SYDVKM. The CDR3 DNA is TGTGCCAGCACCCCAGGGGTCCTTTTTTCTGGAAACACCATATATTTT. It yields the protein CASTPGVLFSGNTIYF.

The rearrangement links TRBV2 to TRBJ2-1, with a tentative D call TRBD1 (6 bases). Germline V gives CDR1 SNHLY, CDR2 FYNNEI. The CDR3 consists of 12 residues. The germline V and J ends were trimmed by 5 bases and 11 bases, with 13 bases remaining between them. CDR3 sequence: CASSRDTGKQFF. The CDR3, as DNA: TGTGCCAGCAGTCGGGACACCGGAAAGCAGTTCTTC.

This clonotype has ten or more counts. The CDR3: CASSLALGAEAFF. The DNA of the CDR3 is TGTGCCAGCAGCTTAGCGCTGGGGGCTGAAGCTTTCTTT. The chain carries TRBV7-8 and TRBJ1-1, with D tentatively TRBD1 (5 bases). Germline V lookup: CDR1 SGHVS, CDR2 FQNEAQ. The V gene lost 0 bases and the J gene lost 6 bases, with 8 bases spanning the gap. The CDR3 has 13 amino acids.